A selection of T cell receptor beta chains follows, all from one sample in a study of technical replicates of blood from a handful of donors. Clones were read by immunoSEQ multiplex PCR, and TCRdb kept only the in-frame ones, dropping some. Here the sample spans about 95,000 clones, 90% to 95% being singletons. Sample: T cells isolated from PBMCs. The receptors come from a human donor in good health. CDR3s include the opening cysteine and the closing phenylalanine or tryptophan. The D gene is left open where the match is weak. Rows may omit the clone size; those that give it use once, few, many or a size class.

D gene	J gene	V gene	clone size	CDR3 protein	CDR3 DNA
.	TRBJ2-2	TRBV9	.	CASSVRTAENTGELFF	TGTGCCAGCAGCGTGAGAACTGCGGAGAACACCGGGGAGCTGTTTTTT
TRBD1	TRBJ2-7	TRBV6-1	once	CASSEEGTEYYEQYF	TGTGCCAGCAGTGAAGAGGGGACAGAATACTACGAGCAGTACTTC
.	TRBJ2-3	TRBV19	.	CASSIGGRGLDTQYF	TGTGCCAGTAGTATCGGGGGAAGGGGCCTGGATACGCAGTATTTT
TRBD2	TRBJ2-3	TRBV10-3	.	CASLAGGGGTDTQYF	TGTGCCTCCCTAGCGGGAGGGGGAGGCACAGATACGCAGTATTTT
.	TRBJ1-1	TRBV7-9	.	CASSSGVNTEAFF	TGTGCCAGCAGCTCCGGGGTGAACACTGAAGCTTTCTTT
.	TRBJ1-3	TRBV7-9	.	CASSHPTGSGNTIYF	TGTGCCAGCAGCCACCCTACAGGGTCCGGAAACACCATATATTTT
TRBD2	TRBJ2-7	TRBV6-6	.	CASRSGTSRTLYEQYF	TGTGCCAGCAGGAGCGGGACTAGTAGGACTTTATACGAGCAGTACTTC
TRBD2	TRBJ2-7	TRBV6-6	.	CASSHSGLDYEQYF	TGTGCCAGCAGTCACAGTGGACTAGATTACGAGCAGTACTTC
TRBD2	TRBJ2-1	TRBV2	.	CASSPGGPPNNEQFF	TGTGCCAGCAGCCCGGGAGGGCCCCCAAACAATGAGCAGTTCTTC
.	TRBJ2-2	TRBV7-3	.	CASTPAESTGELFF	TGTGCCAGCACCCCGGCGGAGAGCACCGGGGAGCTGTTTTTT
.	TRBJ1-1	TRBV12-5	.	CASGPGEWGMNTEAFF	TGTGCTAGTGGCCCGGGGGAATGGGGCATGAACACTGAAGCTTTCTTT
TRBD2	TRBJ2-2	TRBV28	.	CASSFAGGPGELFF	TGTGCCAGCAGTTTTGCGGGAGGGCCCGGGGAGCTGTTTTTT
.	TRBJ2-7	TRBV6-4	.	CASSDARSHYEQYF	TGTGCCAGCAGTGACGCTAGGTCCCACTACGAGCAGTACTTC
TRBD2	TRBJ2-7	TRBV13	.	CASSEGLAGSDLEQYF	TGTGCCAGCAGCGAGGGACTAGCGGGATCAGACCTCGAGCAGTACTTC
TRBD2	TRBJ2-1	TRBV10-2	.	CASGTSGNNEQFF	TGCGCCTCCGGGACTAGCGGCAACAATGAGCAGTTCTTC
TRBD2	TRBJ2-3	TRBV4-3	.	CASSQDRTSGRARSDTQYF	TGCGCCAGCAGCCAAGATAGGACTAGCGGGAGGGCCAGGTCAGATACGCAGTATTTT
.	TRBJ2-7	TRBV7-3	.	CASSFGTLYEQYF	TGTGCCAGCAGCTTTGGGACTCTCTACGAGCAGTACTTC